This TCR beta chain was recorded in a study of CD8+ T cells in alopecia areata (dated by TCRdb to between 2017 and 2018). Looking at the study overall: Treated patients were enrolled in an open-label pilot trial of oral tofacitinib, 5 to 10 mg twice daily, for moderate-to-severe alopecia areata. Tofacitinib was administered for 6 to 18 months, and 6 months of follow-up off drug were then conducted to assess delayed response and recurrence. In treated patients, disease severity was measured using the SALT score, which gives the percentage of scalp surface area affected. To study T cell clonal expansion in alopecia areata, the researchers applied high-throughput TCRbeta sequencing to both the C3H/HeJ mouse model and human patients. On the human side, TCRbeta sequencing was run on scalp tissue and on sorted CD4+ and CD8+ peripheral blood T cells from healthy controls and from alopecia areata patients with either patchy or totalis/universalis disease. Biopsies were taken from tofacitinib-treated patients at baseline and again at 4 and 24 weeks into treatment, and several of those patients also had a later scalp biopsy. Scalp clonality was compared among normal scalp (n=4), patchy alopecia areata scalp (n=8), and alopecia totalis/universalis scalp (n=8). RNA was obtained with the PAXgene miRNA kit for fixed scalp, the miRNeasy kit for PBMCs, and the RNeasy kit for mouse skin. TCRbeta CDR3 regions were amplified by immunoSEQ multiplex PCR with 35 Vbeta forward and 13 Jbeta reverse primers.

Paper-wide results and their limitations: Many expanded lesional clones were found to persist in scalp and blood during tofacitinib treatment, and relapse after treatment cessation may be partly explained by this persistence. Because the treated cohort was small and included a single nonresponder, larger studies are needed to assess links between baseline CD8+ expansion and response. Higher clonality and more expanded CD8+ clones were observed in lesional scalp than in normal scalp, particularly in alopecia totalis/universalis, a finding suggestive of antigenic drive. Resident alphabeta T cells in normal human skin are also sequenced, complicating scalp TCR repertoire analysis, unlike mouse skin dominated by gammadelta T cells. TCR sequences shared between patients were less clear than in mice, possibly partly because of HLA diversity in the patient population. With tofacitinib, both scalp clonality and the number of expanded CD8+ clones among the top 100 scalp clones went down significantly.

Taken with the paper, the label for time point translates to: 4 weeks on oral tofacitinib. The treatment or condition label here, explained by the study, means: oral pan-JAK inhibitor, 5-10 mg twice daily. From alopecia areata patients, peripheral blood was collected along with lesional scalp punch biopsies. PBMCs were separated by density centrifugation and stained for CD3, CD4 and CD8, after which CD4+ and CD8+ T cells were sorted on a FACSAria. This clone was seen only a few times. Its antigen remains undetermined. No qualities accompany the bases; no much larger clone lies one base away. Clipping removes 5 bases from V and 2 bases from J, with 6 as the unmatched junction base count. Including cysteine and phenylalanine, the CDR3 has 14 amino acids. The retained sequence is limited to the CDR3, 42 bases, with the frame set at the first base. Taken from the germline V gene, the CDR1 and CDR2 loops are SGHTA and FQGNSA.

The library was prepared using the immunoSEQ multiplex PCR assay. RNA was extracted from all samples and reverse transcribed into cDNA as template for TCR sequencing. SuperScript III was used for first-strand cDNA synthesis, primed with a 2:1 mix of oligo-dT and random hexamers. A synthetic immune receptor repertoire was used to measure amplification bias, and any remaining bias was corrected computationally. The authors processed their data as follows. After raw reads were preprocessed to remove errors, the CDR3 was defined following IMGT conventions as running from the conserved cysteine to phenylalanine. Clonality was calculated as 1 minus Shannon entropy normalized by log2 of the number of productive unique TCRs. CD4 or CD8 identity of scalp clones was inferred by cross-referencing scalp TCRbeta sequences with sorted blood CD4 and CD8 repertoires. This immuneACCESS table, as held by TCRdb, lists in-frame sequences with V and J called but not all clones. Of the missing ones, under half trace to an unresolved V gene in checked studies; the others have no known cause. V, J and clone size are those of that table, while D and trimming were read from the DNA. This sample is represented by some 200,000 clones; under 75% of them were singletons. The biggest ten clones account for around 1.6% of the sample.

Recombination linked TRBV7-2 to TRBJ2-7; TRBD1 aligns with 7 central bases. The receptor was derived from a human donor with alopecia areata. Sample: CD4+ T cells sorted from blood, taken at week 4, from a patient treated with tofacitinib. For the CDR3, the sequence is CASSERQGAYEQYF. The nucleotide sequence reads TGTGCCAGCAGCGAACGACAGGGAGCCTACGAGCAGTACTTC.